There are a few counts of the clone carrying this T cell receptor (beta chain). Its antigen is unknown. This entry belongs to a study of cytomegalovirus exposure and HLA in healthy donors. Findings of the study overall: Presence/absence analyses assumed roughly uniform sequencing depth across donors, which may not hold. Reportedly, TCR beta sequences accurately predicted HLA-A and HLA-B alleles in most subjects.

With 60 Vbeta and 13 Jbeta primers, the PCR was carried out. Only in-frame clones appear in the TCRdb table, and some are missing; sequencing was by immunoSEQ multiplex PCR. Among tens of thousands of clones, more than 80% were seen once, and the ten largest hold about 7%. In germline, CDR1 is MNHNS, CDR2 SASEGT. This CDR3 comprises 18 residues. Trimming took 3 bases from V and 2 from J; bases not matched to a gene: 8. Sequencing input: PBMCs. The sequence was collected from a human donor in good health. The rearrangement joins TRBV6-1 to TRBJ2-5, with 14 bases identical to TRBD2. This CDR3 is CASSDRLAGGAQQETQYF. For the CDR3, the DNA is TGTGCCAGCAGTGACAGACTAGCGGGGGGGGCGCAGCAAGAGACCCAGTACTTC.